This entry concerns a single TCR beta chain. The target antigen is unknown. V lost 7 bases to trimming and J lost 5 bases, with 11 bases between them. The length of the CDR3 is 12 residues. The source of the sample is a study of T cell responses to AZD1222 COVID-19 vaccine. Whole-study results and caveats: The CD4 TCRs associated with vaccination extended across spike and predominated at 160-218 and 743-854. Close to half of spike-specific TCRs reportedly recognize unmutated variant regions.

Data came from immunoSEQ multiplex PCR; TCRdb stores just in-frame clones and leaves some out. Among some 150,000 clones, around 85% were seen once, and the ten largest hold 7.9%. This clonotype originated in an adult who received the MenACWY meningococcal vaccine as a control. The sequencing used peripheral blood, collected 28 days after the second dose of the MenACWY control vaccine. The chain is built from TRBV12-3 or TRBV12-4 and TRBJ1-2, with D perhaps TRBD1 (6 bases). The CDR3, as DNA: TGTGCCAGCAAATCAGGACAGTATGGCTACACCTTC. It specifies CASKSGQYGYTF.